This entry features one T cell receptor (beta chain) sequence. Its antigen is as yet unknown. A read error may explain this, as a much larger clone is one base away. This sample is part of a study of CD8+CD57+ T cells in acquired aplastic anemia. Study in general: Yields of DNA that came from sorted CD4+ and CD8+ cells averaged approximately 3.5 ug.

Using genomic DNA as the template, TCR beta VDJ and CDR3 profiling was carried out. A single record per CDR3 protein comes from TCRdb applying MiXCR to the reads. The sample lists fewer than 300,000 distinct CDR3 sequences, 70% to 85% occurring once. General study findings and limits: Patients and controls had in common 25 to 30 CD8+ CDR3 sequences.

Patients sequenced had flow cytometry evidence of CD8+CD57+ cell expansion. Blood samples were obtained from patients who had received no prior therapy. Germline CDR1 reads SGHTA; CDR2 reads FQGTGA. This CDR3 has 14 amino acids. Source material: sorted CD4+, CD8+, or CD8+CD57+ T cells (not recorded which) from PBMCs. This TCR derives from a human donor with aplastic anemia. The gene calls are TRBV7-3 and TRBJ2-3; perhaps TRBD2 as D (6 bases). This CDR3 is CASSISGGGKDTQF. The CDR3, as DNA: TGTGCCAGCAGCATCAGCGGAGGCGGGAAAGATACGCAGTTT. Full variable domain (outside the CDR3, taken from reference TRBV7-3 and TRBJ2-3): GAGVSQTPSNKVTEKGKYVELRCDPISGHTALYWYRQSLGQGPEFLIYFQGTGAADDSGLPNDRFFAVRPEGSVSTLKIQRTERGDSAVYLCASSISGGGKDTQFGPGTRLTVL.